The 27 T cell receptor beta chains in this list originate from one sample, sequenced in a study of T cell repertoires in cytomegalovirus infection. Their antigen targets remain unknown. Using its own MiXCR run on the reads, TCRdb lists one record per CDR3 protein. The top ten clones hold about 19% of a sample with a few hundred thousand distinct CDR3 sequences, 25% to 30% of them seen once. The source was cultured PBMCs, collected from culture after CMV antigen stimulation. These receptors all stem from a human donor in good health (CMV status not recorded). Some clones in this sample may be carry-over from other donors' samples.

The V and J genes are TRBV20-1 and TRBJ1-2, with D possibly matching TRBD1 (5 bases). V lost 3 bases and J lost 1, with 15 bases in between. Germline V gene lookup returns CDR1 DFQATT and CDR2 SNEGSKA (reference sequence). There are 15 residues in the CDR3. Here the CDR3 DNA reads TGCAGTGCTAGGGGGCGAAACAGAAATAACTATGGCTACACCTTC. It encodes CSARGRNRNNYGYTF.

The chain's CDR3 is CASSDPGNRPYEQYF. CDR3 DNA: TGTGCCAGCAGTGACCCGGGAAACAGACCCTACGAGCAGTACTTC. The V call is TRBV12-3 or TRBV12-4, the J call TRBJ2-7, with D perhaps TRBD2 (5 bases). Trimming removed 5 bases from V and 2 bases from J, with 16 bases in between. CDR3 length: 15 amino acids.

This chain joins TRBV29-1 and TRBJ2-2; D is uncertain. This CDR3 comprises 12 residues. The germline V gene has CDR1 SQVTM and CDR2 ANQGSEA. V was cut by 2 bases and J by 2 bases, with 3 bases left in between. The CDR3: CSVELNTGELFF. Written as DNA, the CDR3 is TGCAGCGTTGAACTCAACACCGGGGAGCTGTTTTTT.

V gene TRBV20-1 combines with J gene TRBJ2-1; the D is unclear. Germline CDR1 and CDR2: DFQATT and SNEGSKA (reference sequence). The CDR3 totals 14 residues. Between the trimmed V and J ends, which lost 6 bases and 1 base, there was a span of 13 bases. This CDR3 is CSAAESGSYNEQFF. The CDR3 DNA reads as TGCAGTGCAGCAGAGAGTGGGTCCTACAATGAGCAGTTCTTC.

CDR3 sequence reads: CASMRGHLRGNQPQHF. CDR3 sequence (DNA): TGTGCCAGTATGAGGGGACACTTAAGAGGAAATCAGCCCCAGCATTTT. The J gene is TRBJ1-5, the V gene TRBV19; perhaps TRBD1 as D (6 bases). Trimming took off 7 bases at V and 4 bases at J, with 20 bases between the two ends. The CDR3 is made up of 16 amino acids. Germline values: CDR1 LNHDA, CDR2 SQIVND (reference sequence).

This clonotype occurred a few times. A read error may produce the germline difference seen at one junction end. CDR3 DNA: TGTGCCAGCAGAGAAGGACTAGCCCACAATGAGCAGTTCTTC. This gives the protein CASREGLAHNEQFF. This chain links TRBV6-1 with TRBJ2-1; 8 positions match TRBD2. Per germline, CDR1 MNHNS and CDR2 SASEGT. The CDR3 length is 14 residues.

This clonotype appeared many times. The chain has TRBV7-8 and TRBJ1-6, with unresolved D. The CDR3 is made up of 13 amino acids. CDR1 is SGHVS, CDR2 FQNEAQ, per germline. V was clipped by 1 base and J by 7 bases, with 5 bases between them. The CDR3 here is CASSLEGNSPLHF. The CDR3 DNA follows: TGTGCCAGCAGCTTAGAGGGAAATTCACCCCTCCACTTT.

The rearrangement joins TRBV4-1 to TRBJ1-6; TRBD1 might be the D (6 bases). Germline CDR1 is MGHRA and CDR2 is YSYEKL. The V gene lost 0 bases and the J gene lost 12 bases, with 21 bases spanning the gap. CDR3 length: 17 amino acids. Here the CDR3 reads CASSQDPSAGWGLPLHF. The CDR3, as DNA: TGCGCCAGCAGCCAAGATCCTTCCGCCGGATGGGGGCTACCCCTCCACTTT.

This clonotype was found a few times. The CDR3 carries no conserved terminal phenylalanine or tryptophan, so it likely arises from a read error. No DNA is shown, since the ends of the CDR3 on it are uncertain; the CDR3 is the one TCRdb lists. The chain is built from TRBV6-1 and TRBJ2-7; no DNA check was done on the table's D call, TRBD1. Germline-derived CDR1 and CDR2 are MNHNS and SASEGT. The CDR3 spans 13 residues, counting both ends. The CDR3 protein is CASSEALGTGHCT.

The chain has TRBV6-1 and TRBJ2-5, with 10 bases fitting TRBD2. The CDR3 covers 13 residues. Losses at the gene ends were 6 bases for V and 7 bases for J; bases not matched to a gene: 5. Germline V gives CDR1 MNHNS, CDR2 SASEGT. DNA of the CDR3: TGTGCCAGCAGAGAGAGCGGGGGGGGGACCCAGTACTTC. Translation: CASRESGGGTQYF.

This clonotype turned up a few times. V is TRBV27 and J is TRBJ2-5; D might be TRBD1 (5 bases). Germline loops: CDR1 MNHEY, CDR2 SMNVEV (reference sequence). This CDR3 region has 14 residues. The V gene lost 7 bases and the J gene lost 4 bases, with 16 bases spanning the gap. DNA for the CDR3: TGTGCCAGCACCACCCAGGGAAAGGGAGAGACCCAGTACTTC. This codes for CASTTQGKGETQYF.

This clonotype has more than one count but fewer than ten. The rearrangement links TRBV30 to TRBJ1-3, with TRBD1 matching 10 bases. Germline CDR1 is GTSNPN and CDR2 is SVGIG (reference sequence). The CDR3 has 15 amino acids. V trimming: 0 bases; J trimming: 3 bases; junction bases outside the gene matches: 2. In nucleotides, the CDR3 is TGTGCCTGGAGTGTGACAGGGGGCTTTGGAAACACCATATATTTT. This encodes CAWSVTGGFGNTIYF.

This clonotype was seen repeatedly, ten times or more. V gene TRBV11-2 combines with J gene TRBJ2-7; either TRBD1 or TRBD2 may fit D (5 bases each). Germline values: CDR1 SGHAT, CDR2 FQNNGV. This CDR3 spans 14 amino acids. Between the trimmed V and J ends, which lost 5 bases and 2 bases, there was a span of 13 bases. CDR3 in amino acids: CASSPGTGPYEQYF. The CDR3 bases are TGTGCCAGCAGCCCCGGGACCGGTCCCTACGAGCAGTACTTC.

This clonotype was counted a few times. The CDR3 is CASSLMAGMKNIQYF. The DNA for the CDR3 is TGTGCCAGCAGCTTAATGGCAGGAATGAAAAACATTCAGTACTTC. The J gene is TRBJ2-4, the V gene TRBV7-8; D not certain. Germline V gene sequence: CDR1 SGHVS, CDR2 FQNEAQ. The germline V and J ends were trimmed by 2 bases and 4 bases, with 12 bases remaining between them. The length of the CDR3 is 15 residues.

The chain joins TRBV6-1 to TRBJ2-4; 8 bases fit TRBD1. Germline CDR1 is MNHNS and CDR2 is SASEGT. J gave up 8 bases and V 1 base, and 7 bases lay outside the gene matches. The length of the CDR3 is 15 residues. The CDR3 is CASSEGAGGADIQYF. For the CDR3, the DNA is TGTGCCAGCAGTGAAGGGGCAGGGGGCGCAGACATTCAGTACTTC.

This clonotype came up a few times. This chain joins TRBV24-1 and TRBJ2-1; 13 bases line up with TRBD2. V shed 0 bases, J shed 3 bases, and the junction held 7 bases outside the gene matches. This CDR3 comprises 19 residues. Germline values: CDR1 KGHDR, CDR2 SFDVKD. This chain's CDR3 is CATSDLPRTSGSLYNEQFF. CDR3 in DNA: TGTGCCACCAGTGATTTGCCCAGGACTAGCGGGAGTCTCTACAATGAGCAGTTCTTC.

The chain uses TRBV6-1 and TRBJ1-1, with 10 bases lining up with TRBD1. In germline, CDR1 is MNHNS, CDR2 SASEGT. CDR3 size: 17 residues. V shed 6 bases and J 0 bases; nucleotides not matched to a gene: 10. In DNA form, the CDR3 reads TGTGCCAGCAGGCATCCGGGACAGGGGAGTATGAACACTGAAGCTTTCTTT. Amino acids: CASRHPGQGSMNTEAFF.

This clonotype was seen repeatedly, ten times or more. The CDR3 DNA reads TGTGCCATCAGTGAGTCCGAGGGGCAGGGCACAGATACGCAGTATTTT. Encoded protein: CAISESEGQGTDTQYF. The chain joins TRBV10-3 to TRBJ2-3, with D perhaps assigned TRBD1 or TRBD2 (5 bases each). The CDR3 length is 16 residues. V lost 0 bases, J lost 1 base, and 11 bases lay in between. The germline V gene encodes CDR1 ENHRY and CDR2 SYGVKD.

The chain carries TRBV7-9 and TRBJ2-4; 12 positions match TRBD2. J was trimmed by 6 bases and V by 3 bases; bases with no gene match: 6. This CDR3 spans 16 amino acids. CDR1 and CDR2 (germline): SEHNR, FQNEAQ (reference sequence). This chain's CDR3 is CASSFLAGGGSNIQYF. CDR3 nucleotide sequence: TGTGCCAGCAGCTTCCTAGCGGGGGGGGGATCAAACATTCAGTACTTC.

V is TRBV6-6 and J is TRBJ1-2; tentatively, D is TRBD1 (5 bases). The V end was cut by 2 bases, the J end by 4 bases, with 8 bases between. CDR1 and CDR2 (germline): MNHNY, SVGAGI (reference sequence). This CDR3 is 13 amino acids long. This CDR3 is CASSYAGTYGYTF. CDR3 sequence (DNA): TGTGCCAGCAGTTACGCAGGGACCTATGGCTACACCTTC.

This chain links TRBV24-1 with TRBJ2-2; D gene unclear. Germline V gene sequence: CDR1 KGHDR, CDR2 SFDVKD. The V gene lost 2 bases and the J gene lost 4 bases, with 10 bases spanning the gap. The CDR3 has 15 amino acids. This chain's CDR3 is CATSDSPTVTGELFF. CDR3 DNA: TGTGCCACCAGTGATTCCCCGACTGTCACCGGGGAGCTGTTTTTT.

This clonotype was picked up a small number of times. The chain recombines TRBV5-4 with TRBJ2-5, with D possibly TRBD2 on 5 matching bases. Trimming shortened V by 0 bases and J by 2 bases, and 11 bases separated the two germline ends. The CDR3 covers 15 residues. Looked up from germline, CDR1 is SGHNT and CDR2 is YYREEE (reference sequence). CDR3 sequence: CASSLVQRLQETQYF. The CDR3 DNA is TGTGCCAGCAGCTTGGTCCAGAGACTACAAGAGACCCAGTACTTC.

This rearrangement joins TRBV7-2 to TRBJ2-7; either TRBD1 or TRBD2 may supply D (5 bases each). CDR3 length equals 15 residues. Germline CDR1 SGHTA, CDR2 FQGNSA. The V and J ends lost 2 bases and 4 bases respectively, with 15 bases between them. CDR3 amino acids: CASSLPGRSGYEQYF. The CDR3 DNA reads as TGTGCCAGCAGCTTACCGGGACGATCGGGATACGAGCAGTACTTC.

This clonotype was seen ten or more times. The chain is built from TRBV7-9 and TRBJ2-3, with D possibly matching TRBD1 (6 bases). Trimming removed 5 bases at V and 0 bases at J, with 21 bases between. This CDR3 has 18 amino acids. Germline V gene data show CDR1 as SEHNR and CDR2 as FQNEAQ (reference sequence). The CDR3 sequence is CASSRSMGAITSTDTQYF. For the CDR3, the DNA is TGTGCCAGCAGCCGTTCAATGGGGGCTATTACTAGCACAGATACGCAGTATTTT.

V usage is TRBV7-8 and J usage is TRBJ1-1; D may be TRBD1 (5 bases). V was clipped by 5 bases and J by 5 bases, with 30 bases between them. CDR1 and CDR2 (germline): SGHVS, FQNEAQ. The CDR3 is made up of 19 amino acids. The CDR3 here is CASSPRRVVSRRGGTEAFF. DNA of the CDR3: TGTGCCAGCAGCCCCAGGCGGGTGGTTTCAAGGAGGGGAGGGACTGAAGCTTTCTTT.

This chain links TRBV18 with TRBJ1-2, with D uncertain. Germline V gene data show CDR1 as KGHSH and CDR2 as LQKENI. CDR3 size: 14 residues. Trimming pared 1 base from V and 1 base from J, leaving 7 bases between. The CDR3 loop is CASSPLPVNYGYTF. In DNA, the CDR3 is TGTGCCAGCTCACCACTCCCAGTTAACTATGGCTACACCTTC. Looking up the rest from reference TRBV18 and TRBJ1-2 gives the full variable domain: NAGVMQNPRHLVRRRGQEARLRCSPMKGHSHVYWYRQLPEEGLKFMVYLQKENIIDESGMPKERFSAEFPKEGPSILRIQQVVRGDSAAYFCASSPLPVNYGYTFGSGTRLTVV.

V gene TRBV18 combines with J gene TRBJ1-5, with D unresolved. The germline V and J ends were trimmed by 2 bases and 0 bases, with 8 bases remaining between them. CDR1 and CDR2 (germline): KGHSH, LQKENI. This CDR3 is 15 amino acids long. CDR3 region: CASSPAGYSNQPQHF. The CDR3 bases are TGTGCCAGCTCACCAGCAGGTTATAGCAATCAGCCCCAGCATTTT.